This T cell receptor beta chain is from a study of cytomegalovirus exposure and HLA in healthy donors (dated 2017 in TCRdb). Concerning the study at large: An earlier analysis of approximately 640 of the donors reported about 290 Gb of sequence data and around 120 million unique TCR beta sequences from roughly 200 million T cells. An early release covering roughly 580 HLA-typed donors comprised 250 to 350 gigabases of sequencing data and roughly 85 million unique TCR sequences. Among the 398 genotyped donors, approximately 76% belonged to the genetic ancestry cluster associated with self-reported Caucasian donors. The aim of the study was to test whether cataloging public T cell receptors could identify signatures of past pathogen exposure. The study used immunosequencing to profile the T cell repertoires of under 700 subjects and linked those repertoires to cytomegalovirus serostatus. Along with the approximately 600-subject first cohort, a separate validation cohort of about 110 different subjects was used. To predict cytomegalovirus infection status, the study brought together high-throughput TCR immunosequencing, statistical association of individual TCRs with disease status, and machine learning. A later analysis re-examined previously published TCR beta repertoires from more than 650 donors and added high-resolution HLA genotyping to investigate patterns of TCR occurrence. Rather than using new phenotypic data, the later analysis identified candidate immune exposures from TCR beta sequences and from how often those sequences occurred across donors. In an earlier analysis of 587 of the donors, high-throughput TCR beta sequencing was used to judge whether each TCR beta V gene segment behaved as functional or pseudogenic. Donor age, sex, ethnicity and CMV serostatus were compiled alongside the repertoire data. Genome-wide SNP genotypes for about 65% of the 666 donors were used in a later genetic analysis, which treated that subset as a discovery cohort. All discovery cohort repertoires had been generated using a single sequencing platform. Both class I and class II loci were covered by HLA typing, at four-digit resolution. The number of typed donors differed by locus: roughly 620-630 for A, B, C, DRB1 and DQB1; approximately 530 for DQA1; roughly 600 for DPA1; and around 450 for DPB1. Because of strong linkage in the cohort, roughly five DR-DQ haplotypes were treated as single units for association and clustering. Among about 400 genotyped donors of the cohort, an average of approximately 240,000 unique TCR beta nucleotide sequences was sequenced per donor, of which roughly 18% were non-productive. The paper's findings and limits, for the study overall: A cluster of highly shared sequence variants was judged likely to represent a technical artifact of the sequencing pipeline. Cytomegalovirus status was reported to be diagnosed by the classifier with high specificity and sensitivity in both the original and validation cohorts. Broadly in line with IMGT annotations, most TCR beta V segments showed up in productive rearrangements about 87% or about 30% of the time in an earlier analysis of approximately 600 of the donors. According to a later analysis, most CMV-associated TCR beta chains appeared to be HLA-restricted, and the HLA associations seemed to be driven largely by CMV exposure. A later genetic analysis associated a missense DCLRE1C variant with V-gene and J-gene trimming of TCR beta chains, and an independent cohort replicated the association. In a later genetic analysis, fewer N-insertions in productive TCRs were reported among donors in an Asian-associated ancestry cluster than the roughly 640-donor mean. Specific HLA alleles were associated with 15,000 to 20,000 TCR beta sequences at a false discovery rate of 0.05 in a later analysis. Correlated functional status among segregating V segments might reflect linkage disequilibrium, but an unknown experimental factor could not be ruled out. Because counts were too low, about 18 rarely observed V segments, including chromosome 9 orphons, were excluded from the earlier analysis of some 590 of the donors. A later analysis found that TCR association rates varied across HLA loci, with DRB1 alleles showing the most associated TCRs and HLA-C alleles the fewest. Three of the identified cytomegalovirus-associated TCR beta chains were confirmed in vitro to be specific for cytomegalovirus antigens. Some IMGT-functional V segments, including TRBV6-2 and TRBV6-3, could not be distinguished by the 87-base-pair reads and were therefore excluded. Strong co-occurrence of HLA alleles, especially DR and DQ, made assigning TCR associations to individual alleles difficult. Only TCR beta chains were sequenced in this cohort, and the absence of alpha or paired-chain data limited detectable features. Immune exposure information for the cohort was limited to CMV serostatus. Because some donors lacked HLA typing at each locus, the association tests relied only on the typed subset. Presence/absence analyses assumed roughly uniform sequencing depth across donors, an assumption that may not hold. Across donors, most TCR sequences were observed very rarely, whereas some public TCRs were present in many individuals. According to the authors, the approach could potentially be generalized to other disease states and immunological phenotypes. A later analysis reported that several top co-occurrence clusters appeared linked to parvovirus B19, influenza, CMV and Epstein-Barr virus. In a later analysis, HLA-associated TCR beta chains showed more clonal expansion and lower generation probabilities than non-associated chains that were equally common. A further reported finding was that TCR beta sequences accurately predicted the HLA-A and HLA-B alleles for most subjects in the first cohort. A total of 150 to 200 TCR beta chains were listed by the study as associated with cytomegalovirus.

The method behind the library was the immunoSEQ multiplex PCR assay. For the multiplex PCR, a mixture combining 60 forward primers for TCR Vbeta segments and 13 reverse primers for TCR Jbeta segments was used. The CDR3 region of rearranged TCR beta genes was amplified from genomic DNA with a multiplex PCR assay. The Illumina HiSeq System was used to sequence the amplified TCR beta libraries as 87-base-pair reads. Regarding the original processing steps: A later analysis counted tens of millions of unique TCR beta chains across the 670 or so repertoires, and some 11 million of these chains were shared by at least two donors. To remove PCR and sequencing errors, raw reads were error-corrected and collapsed into unique sequences using a nearest-neighbor algorithm that merged closely related sequences. CDR3 sequences were aligned to IMGT reference sequences to assign V, D and J gene segments. For a sequence to be retained, a match of at least six nucleotides to both a V gene segment and a J gene segment was required. A rearrangement counted as productive if the CDR3 had no stop codons and remained in frame with V and J, and every other rearrangement counted as non-productive. CDR3 was defined according to IMGT convention as the region running from the second conserved V-encoded cysteine to the conserved J-encoded phenylalanine. The earlier analysis of roughly 590 of the donors excluded sequences that lacked an unambiguous match to a single V gene segment. In an earlier analysis of some 590 of the donors, V segments were called functional above 56.7% productive rearrangements and were called segregating when the between-donor standard deviation exceeded 5%. To diagnose cytomegalovirus status from the catalog of TCR beta chain sequences, a statistical classification framework was built. In a later analysis, V and J genes were assigned by comparing TCR nucleotide sequences against IMGT/GENE-DB human TR gene sequences. Using the TCRdist pipeline, a later analysis assigned CDR3 sequences along with most-parsimonious VDJ recombination scenarios. A later analysis defined each TCR beta chain by its CDR3 amino acid sequence plus V-gene family, and excluded reads lacking a unique V-gene family. To address suspected cross-contamination and a sequencing artifact, a later analysis removed roughly 580 highly shared, low-generation-probability nucleotide sequences. In a later analysis, a clonal expansion index for each public chain was calculated from normalized within-repertoire ranks of inferred template counts. Generation probabilities in a later analysis came from a VDJ recombination model fitted to out-of-frame rearrangements, and those results were checked against IGoR. In a later analysis, hypergeometric tests were used to score TCR-TCR, TCR-HLA and TCR-CMV co-occurrence, with a repertoire-size bias correction applied to TCR pairs. A later analysis estimated false discovery rates by permuting HLA or CMV assignments 20 times. In a later analysis, co-occurring TCRs were grouped using DBSCAN, with TCRdist sequence similarity added in when clustering inside HLA-allele-positive subsets. Repertoires with fewer than 30,000 or more than 120,000 public chains were left out of co-occurrence clustering, as were a handful of repertoires with anomalous nucleotide sharing. TCRdb provides this immuneACCESS table in a form limited to in-frame rearrangements. Some clones are lacking; in checked studies, under half of them reflect an unresolved V gene, and why the rest are absent is not known. D and trimming come from the DNA, and the V and J calls and clone size come from that table. The sample includes over 150,000 clones, with 65% to 85% observed a single time. The ten largest clones take up roughly 0.098% of the sample.

This clone was observed once. Its antigen is not yet known. Per-base qualities were not stored, and no clone one base away is much larger. CDR1 MNHEY and CDR2 SMNVEV are derived from the germline V gene (reference sequence). Ends trimmed: V by 5 bases, J by 1 base; bases unmatched to a gene: 9. The CDR3 holds 16 amino acids from the cysteine to the phenylalanine. Here the CDR3 DNA is all that survives: 48 bases in frame from base 1. In total, 666 healthy bone marrow donors made up the cohort. At the time of sampling, all cohort members were nominally healthy, though unrecorded immune exposures were likely present. The donor was CMV seronegative and was included in the group of several hundred seronegative cohort members. A peripheral blood sample was collected from each donor, and TCR beta sequencing was performed on peripheral blood mononuclear cells. Genomic DNA extraction from the blood cell samples was performed with the Qiagen DNeasy Blood Extraction Kit.

This TCR was recovered from a boy between 2 and 10 years old in good health and CMV-seronegative. The rearranged chain carries TRBV27 and TRBJ1-1, and 8 junctional nucleotides match TRBD1. Material for sequencing was PBMCs. Read as DNA, the sequence is TGTGCCAGCAGTCCCGGACAGGGAAGACAGAACACTGAAGCTTTCTTT. This translates into CASSPGQGRQNTEAFF.